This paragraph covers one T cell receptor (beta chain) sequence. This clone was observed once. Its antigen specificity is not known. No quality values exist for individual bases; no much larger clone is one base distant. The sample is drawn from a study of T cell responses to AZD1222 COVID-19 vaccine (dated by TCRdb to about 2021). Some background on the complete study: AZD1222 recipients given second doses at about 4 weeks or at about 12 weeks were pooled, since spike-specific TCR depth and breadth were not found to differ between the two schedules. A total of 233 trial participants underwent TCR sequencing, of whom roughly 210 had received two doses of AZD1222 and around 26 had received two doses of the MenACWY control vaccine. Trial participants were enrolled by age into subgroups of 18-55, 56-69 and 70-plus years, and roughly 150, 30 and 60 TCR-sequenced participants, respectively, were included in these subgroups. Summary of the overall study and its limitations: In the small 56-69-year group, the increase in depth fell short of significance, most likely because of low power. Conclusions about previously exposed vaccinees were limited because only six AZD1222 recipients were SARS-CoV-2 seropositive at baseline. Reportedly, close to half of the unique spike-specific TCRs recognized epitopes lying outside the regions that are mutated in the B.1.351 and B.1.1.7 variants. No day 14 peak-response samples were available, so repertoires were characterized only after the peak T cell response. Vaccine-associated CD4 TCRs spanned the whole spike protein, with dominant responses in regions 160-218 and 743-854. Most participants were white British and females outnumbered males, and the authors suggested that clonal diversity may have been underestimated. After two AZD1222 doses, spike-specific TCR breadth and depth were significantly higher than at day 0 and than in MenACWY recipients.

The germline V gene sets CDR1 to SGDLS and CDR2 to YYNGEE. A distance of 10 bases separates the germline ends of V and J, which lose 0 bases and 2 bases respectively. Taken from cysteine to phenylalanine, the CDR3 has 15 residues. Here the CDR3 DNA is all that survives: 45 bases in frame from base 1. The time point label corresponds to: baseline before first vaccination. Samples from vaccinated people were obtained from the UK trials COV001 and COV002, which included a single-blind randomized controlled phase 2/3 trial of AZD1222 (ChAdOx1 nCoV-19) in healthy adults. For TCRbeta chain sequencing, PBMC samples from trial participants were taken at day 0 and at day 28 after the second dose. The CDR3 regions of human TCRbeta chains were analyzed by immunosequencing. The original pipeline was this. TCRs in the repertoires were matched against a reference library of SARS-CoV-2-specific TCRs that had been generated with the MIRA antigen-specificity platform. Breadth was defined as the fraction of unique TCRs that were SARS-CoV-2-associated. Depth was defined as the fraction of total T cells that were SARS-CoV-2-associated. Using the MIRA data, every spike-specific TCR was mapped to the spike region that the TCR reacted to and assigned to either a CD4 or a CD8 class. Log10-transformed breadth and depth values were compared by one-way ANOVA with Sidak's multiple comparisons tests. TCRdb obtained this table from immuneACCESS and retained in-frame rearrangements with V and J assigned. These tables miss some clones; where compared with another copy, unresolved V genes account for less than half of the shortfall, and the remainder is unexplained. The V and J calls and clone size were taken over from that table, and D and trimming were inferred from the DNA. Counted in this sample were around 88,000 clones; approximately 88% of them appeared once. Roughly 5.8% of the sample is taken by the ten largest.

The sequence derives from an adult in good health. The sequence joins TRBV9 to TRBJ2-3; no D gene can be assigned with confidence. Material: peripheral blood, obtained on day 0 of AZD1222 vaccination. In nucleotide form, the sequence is TGTGCCAGCAGCGTAGCCGGACGGACCACAGATACGCAGTATTTT. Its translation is CASSVAGRTTDTQYF.